This entry lists 20 T cell receptor beta chains sequenced from one sample in a study of shared clonotypes between healthy human individuals. Method: immunoSEQ multiplex PCR; TCRdb's copy keeps in-frame clones and lacks some. The sample lists roughly 2.4 million clones, approximately 94% occurring once. Material for sequencing was naive CD4+ T cells sorted from blood. Stated subset: CD45RA+ positively selected. Source of these receptors: a man aged 18 to 29 in good health.

V is TRBV4-3 and J is TRBJ1-1; 7 bases fit TRBD1. CDR1 and CDR2 from the germline V gene are LGHNA and YSLEER. This CDR3 spans 14 amino acids. The V and J ends lost 3 bases and 4 bases, in that order; junction bases with no gene match: 5. The CDR3 bases are TGCGCCAGCAGCCAGCAGGGGGTAGGCACTGAAGCTTTCTTT. The encoded protein is CASSQQGVGTEAFF.

This clone was found once. This chain links TRBV10-3 with TRBJ2-5; 7 nucleotides line up with TRBD1. The trim removed 0 bases at V and 1 base at J, leaving 2 bases unmatched. Germline V gene data show CDR1 as ENHRY and CDR2 as SYGVKD. The length of the CDR3 is 15 residues. The CDR3: CAISESGQFQETQYF. CDR3 coding DNA: TGTGCCATCAGTGAGTCGGGACAGTTCCAAGAGACCCAGTACTTC.

The gene calls are TRBV12-5 and TRBJ1-1; D gene uncertain. The CDR3 is made up of 11 amino acids. The V end was cut by 5 bases, the J end by 8 bases, with 9 bases between. Germline CDR1 and CDR2: LGHNT and FRNRAP. The CDR3 DNA reads TGTGCTAGTGGTGCGGTGACGGAAGCTTTCTTT. Protein sequence: CASGAVTEAFF. Full variable domain (missing parts from reference TRBV12-5 and TRBJ1-1): DARVTQTPRHKVTEMGQEVTMRCQPILGHNTVFWYRQTMMQGLELLAYFRNRAPLDDSGMPKDRFSAEMPDATLATLKIQPSEPRDSAVYFCASGAVTEAFFGQGTRLTVV.

J is TRBJ2-3 and V is TRBV11-3; D unclear. V shed 0 bases and J shed 4 bases, with 8 bases lying between them. Germline CDR1 and CDR2: SGHNT and YENEEA. This CDR3 spans 14 amino acids. CDR3 bases: TGTGCCAGCAGCTTAGATCGCCTGGCAGATACGCAGTATTTT. As protein: CASSLDRLADTQYF.

This chain links TRBV6-4 with TRBJ2-3; 7 positions match TRBD1. In germline, CDR1 is MRHNA, CDR2 SNTAGT. The CDR3 covers 14 residues. V was pared by 3 bases and J by 2 bases, with 2 bases of the junction left unmatched. CDR3 sequence (DNA): TGTGCCAGCAGTGAACAGGGGTACACAGATACGCAGTATTTT. Translating it yields CASSEQGYTDTQYF.

This clone was recorded once. The V and J genes are TRBV28 and TRBJ1-2; 7 bases match TRBD1. The germline CDR1 and CDR2 sequences are MDHEN and SYDVKM. The CDR3 is 13 residues long. The V gene end was trimmed by 5 bases and the J gene end by 4 bases; junction bases not matched to a gene: 4. In nucleotides, the CDR3 is TGTGCCAGCAGTCCTACAGGGGTCTATGGCTACACCTTC. Encoded protein: CASSPTGVYGYTF.

CDR3 in DNA: TGTGCCATCAGTCGGAGCCACGAGCAGTACTTC. Translating gives CAISRSHEQYF. This chain connects TRBV10-3 to TRBJ2-7; D not certain. The CDR3 runs to 11 residues. Germline V gene sequence: CDR1 ENHRY, CDR2 SYGVKD. Trimming removed 5 bases at V and 5 bases at J, with 7 bases between.

The chain employs TRBV10-3 and TRBJ1-1; D unresolved. The germline V gene has CDR1 ENHRY and CDR2 SYGVKD. The CDR3 sequence is 15 residues long. V lost 0 bases and J 4 bases, leaving 12 bases between the germline ends. The CDR3, as DNA: TGTGCCATCAGTGAGTCGACTTTCGGGGTCACTGAAGCTTTCTTT. Translated: CAISESTFGVTEAFF.

The V and J genes are TRBV6-5 and TRBJ1-5; D may be TRBD1 (6 bases). Per the germline V gene, CDR1 is MNHEY and CDR2 is SVGAGI. CDR3 length: 15 residues. V was clipped by 6 bases and J by 3 bases, with 15 bases between them. The CDR3 here is CASRQQGAINQPQHF. The CDR3 nucleotides read TGTGCCAGCAGACAACAGGGAGCAATCAATCAGCCCCAGCATTTT.

V usage is TRBV5-1 and J usage is TRBJ2-4; D not certain. The CDR3 sequence is 13 residues long. V lost 0 bases and J 7 bases, leaving 8 bases between the germline ends. Germline V CDR1 and CDR2: SGHRS, YFSETQ. The CDR3 loop reads CASSLGGSNIQYF. The CDR3 coding sequence is TGCGCCAGCAGCTTGGGAGGCTCTAACATTCAGTACTTC.

This rearrangement joins TRBV5-4 to TRBJ2-3; D perhaps matches TRBD2 (6 bases). V was shortened by 4 bases and J by 3 bases, with 15 bases between the two germline ends. The CDR3 has 15 amino acids. CDR1 and CDR2 (germline): SGHNT, YYREEE (reference sequence). The CDR3 is CASSGSGLGTDTQYF. The CDR3, as DNA: TGTGCCAGCAGCGGTAGCGGACTCGGGACAGATACGCAGTATTTT.

This chain connects TRBV27 to TRBJ2-1; 10 nucleotides agree with TRBD2. The V gene's germline CDR1 is MNHEY and CDR2 SMNVEV (reference sequence). The CDR3 length is 15 residues. The J segment lost 5 bases and the V segment lost 6 bases, leaving 7 bases of the junction unmatched. The CDR3 spells CASRPGTSANNEQFF. The CDR3 nucleotides read TGTGCCAGCAGGCCCGGGACTAGCGCGAACAATGAGCAGTTCTTC.

The chain employs TRBV5-5 and TRBJ2-7; tentative D call: TRBD2 (6 bases). The V end lost 1 base, the J end lost 1 base, and 12 bases lay between the germline ends. Germline V gives CDR1 SGHKS, CDR2 YYEKEE (reference sequence). The CDR3 is 15 amino acids. The CDR3 DNA is TGTGCCAGCAGCTTGACTAGCTTCGAATCCTACGAGCAGTACTTC. Residues: CASSLTSFESYEQYF.

This clone has just one count. This rearrangement joins TRBV5-1 to TRBJ1-1, with D tentatively TRBD1 (5 bases). CDR3 length equals 14 residues. Germline loops: CDR1 SGHRS, CDR2 YFSETQ. Trimming removed 4 bases from V and 5 bases from J, with 15 bases in between. This CDR3 reads CASSPYSRETEAFF. The CDR3, as DNA: TGCGCCAGCAGCCCGTACTCCAGGGAAACTGAAGCTTTCTTT.

The gene calls are TRBV18 and TRBJ2-7; 8 nucleotides agree with TRBD1. The CDR3 sequence is 15 residues long. After removal of 1 base from V and 4 bases from J, the junction contained 6 bases not matched to a gene. Germline loops: CDR1 KGHSH, CDR2 LQKENI. The DNA for the CDR3 is TGTGCCAGCTCACCACGGGGGACAGGTTTTTACGAGCAGTACTTC. Translation: CASSPRGTGFYEQYF.

The DNA for the CDR3 is TGTGCCAGCTCACCACCGAAAGGGGGTTCACCCCTCCACTTT. It encodes CASSPPKGGSPLHF. V usage is TRBV18 and J usage is TRBJ1-6; a possible D gene is TRBD1 (6 bases). The CDR3 contains 14 residues. CDR1 is KGHSH, CDR2 LQKENI, per germline. With 0 bases removed from V and 9 bases from J, the gap between germline ends came to 9 bases.

The V and J genes are TRBV2 and TRBJ2-5; the D gene is possibly TRBD2 (6 bases). CDR1 is SNHLY and CDR2 is FYNNEI in the germline V gene. The CDR3 spans 15 residues. V lost 2 bases and J 1 base, leaving 11 bases between the germline ends. The CDR3 here is CASSERGLFQETQYF. The CDR3 DNA follows: TGTGCCAGCAGTGAACGGGGACTGTTCCAAGAGACCCAGTACTTC.

The rearrangement links TRBV27 to TRBJ1-6, with 7 bases identical to TRBD1. CDR3 length equals 16 residues. Germline V lookup: CDR1 MNHEY, CDR2 SMNVEV (reference sequence). V shed 4 bases and J 5 bases; nucleotides not matched to a gene: 8. The CDR3 DNA sequence: TGTGCCAGCAGTTCGTACAGGGGAAGCAATAATTCACCCCTCCACTTT. Its translation: CASSSYRGSNNSPLHF.

V and J are TRBV20-1 and TRBJ1-1; D not certain. The CDR3 totals 11 residues. Germline V gives CDR1 DFQATT, CDR2 SNEGSKA (reference sequence). Trimming stripped 2 bases from V and 8 bases from J, with 9 bases between. In DNA form, the CDR3 reads TGCAGTGCTAGATCCGGGAGGGAAGCTTTCTTT. Its translation: CSARSGREAFF.

This clone has a single count. The genes are TRBV7-8 and TRBJ2-3; 8 bases align to TRBD1. From germline, CDR1 is SGHVS and CDR2 FQNEAQ. The CDR3 is 15 residues long. With V trimmed by 5 bases and J by 2 bases, 6 bases remained unmatched. CDR3 in DNA: TGTGCCAGCAGCCCCAGGGGGCGGACCACAGATACGCAGTATTTT. It encodes CASSPRGRTTDTQYF.